These 31 T cell receptor beta chains were all obtained from the same sample, sequenced in a study of blood T cells in healthy people across ages. Primers used in a second PCR of about 7 to 12 cycles were a sample-barcoded 5' primer and a J-beta primer mix. TCRdb itself ran the 5' RACE reads through MiXCR, one entry per CDR3 protein. The profile shows about 1.6 million distinct CDR3 sequences, roughly a third of them singletons. Source material: blood. The source of these receptors is a woman aged 30 to 39 in good health.

This clonotype occurred a few times. This sequence joins TRBV29-1 and TRBJ1-1; 7 positions match TRBD1. Germline CDR1 and CDR2: SQVTM and ANQGSEA. The junction had 9 bases not matched to a gene; V was cut back by 6 bases and J by 5 bases. The CDR3 extends over 13 amino acids. The CDR3 nucleotides read TGCAGCGTGGATGACAGGGTAGGAACTGAAGCTTTCTTT. It yields the protein CSVDDRVGTEAFF.

The CDR3 bases are TGCAGTGCTAGAGTCGTAGCGGGAGGAAATGAGCAGTTCTTC. As protein: CSARVVAGGNEQFF. The chain is built from TRBV20-1 and TRBJ2-1; 10 bases are a match to TRBD2. Germline V gives CDR1 DFQATT, CDR2 SNEGSKA (reference sequence). Unmatched junction bases numbered 4, after V lost 1 base and J lost 7 bases. The CDR3 sequence is 14 residues long.

The chain carries TRBV20-1 and TRBJ2-7; 8 bases line up with TRBD1. The closer fit of TRBJ2-5 to the DNA end suggests the J call may be wrong. CDR1 and CDR2 from the germline V gene are DFQATT and SNEGSKA (reference sequence). The CDR3 is 15 amino acids. CDR3 bases: TGCAGTGCTAGTAGATGGCAGGGGGCTTCAGAGACCCAGTACTTC. This codes for CSASRWQGASETQYF.

The chain couples TRBV12-3 or TRBV12-4 to TRBJ2-1; TRBD2 matches 9 bases. V shed 3 bases, J shed 10 bases, and the junction held 4 bases outside the gene matches. The CDR3 runs 13 residues. The CDR3 protein is CASSLGLAPEQFF. The CDR3 coding sequence is TGTGCCAGCAGTTTGGGACTAGCCCCCGAGCAGTTCTTC.

This clonotype turned up a few times. V usage is TRBV20-1 and J usage is TRBJ2-1, with D possibly called TRBD1 or TRBD2 (6 bases each). This CDR3 region has 15 residues. Germline loops: CDR1 DFQATT, CDR2 SNEGSKA (reference sequence). V shed 4 bases and J shed 0 bases, with 13 bases lying between them. CDR3: CSATSGASSYNEQFF. In DNA, the CDR3 is TGCAGTGCTACTTCGGGGGCCAGCTCCTACAATGAGCAGTTCTTC.

This clonotype was found a few times. The chain links TRBV4-1 to TRBJ2-7, with D maybe TRBD2 (5 bases). V was pared by 1 base and J by 7 bases, with 14 bases between. CDR3 length: 14 amino acids. Per the germline V gene, CDR1 is MGHRA and CDR2 is YSYEKL. CDR3 region: CASSQGFGIREQYF. The CDR3 DNA reads as TGCGCCAGCAGCCAAGGGTTCGGGATACGAGAGCAGTACTTC.

This clonotype was seen more than once but under ten times. V is TRBV20-1 and J is TRBJ2-5; TRBD1 matches at 10 bases. Near its end, the DNA agrees better with TRBJ2-7, so the J call may be wrong. The CDR3 extends over 14 amino acids. Per germline, CDR1 DFQATT and CDR2 SNEGSKA (reference sequence). The CDR3 region is CSARAGTGVDEQYF. The CDR3 DNA reads TGCAGTGCTAGAGCCGGGACAGGGGTGGACGAGCAGTACTTC.

This clonotype has a count of ten or more. The rearrangement joins TRBV11-2 to TRBJ2-1; D could derive from TRBD1 or TRBD2 (5 bases each). This CDR3 region has 18 residues. Germline assignment: CDR1 SGHAT and CDR2 FQNNGV. Trimming took 5 bases from V and 2 from J, leaving 22 bases between them. The CDR3 spells CASSNNFGGQSPYNEQFF. The CDR3 nucleotides are TGTGCCAGCAGCAACAATTTTGGGGGTCAGAGCCCCTACAATGAGCAGTTCTTC.

This clonotype was picked up one time. V is TRBV20-1 and J is TRBJ2-5; the D gene is possibly TRBD2 (6 bases). The end of the DNA fits TRBJ2-7 better, so the J call may be wrong. The CDR3 has 13 residues. Germline V gives CDR1 DFQATT, CDR2 SNEGSKA (reference sequence). The CDR3 nucleotides are TGCAGTGGGTCGCGGGGAGTAAGCTACGAGCAGTACTTC. Translation gives CSGSRGVSYEQYF.

This clonotype is a singleton in its sample. The rearrangement links TRBV20-1 to TRBJ1-3, with D uncertain. The V end was cut by 4 bases, the J end by 0 bases, with 10 bases between. The germline gives CDR1 DFQATT, CDR2 SNEGSKA (reference sequence). This CDR3 contains 14 residues. CDR3 sequence reads: CSATPRSSGNTIYF. CDR3 nucleotide sequence: TGCAGTGCTACCCCACGGAGCTCTGGAAACACCATATATTTT.

V gene TRBV5-6 combines with J gene TRBJ2-7; no reliable D call. The CDR3 totals 14 residues. Trimming cost V 6 bases and J 5 bases, with 18 bases left between them. The V gene's germline CDR1 is SGHDT and CDR2 YYEEEE. The chain's CDR3 is CASTQFERRHEQYF. CDR3 DNA: TGTGCCAGCACGCAGTTCGAGAGGCGCCACGAGCAGTACTTC.

This clonotype was seen only a few times. The rearrangement links TRBV5-1 to TRBJ1-2, with D maybe TRBD1 (6 bases). The CDR3 sequence is 14 residues long. The V end lost 5 bases, the J end lost 3 bases, and 14 bases lay between the germline ends. Looked up from germline, CDR1 is SGHRS and CDR2 is YFSETQ. CDR3 loop: CASRAGTRDYGYTF. The CDR3 coding sequence is TGCGCCAGCAGAGCCGGGACAAGGGACTATGGCTACACCTTC. Drawing the rest from reference TRBV5-1 and TRBJ1-2, the complete variable domain is KAGVTQTPRYLIKTRGQQVTLSCSPISGHRSVSWYQQTPGQGLQFLFEYFSETQRNKGNFPGRFSGRQFSNSRSEMNVSTLELGDSALYLCASRAGTRDYGYTFGSGTRLTVV.

This clonotype was seen only a few times. The chain employs TRBV5-1 and TRBJ1-6; D may be TRBD1 (5 bases). CDR1 is SGHRS and CDR2 is YFSETQ in the germline V gene. The length of the CDR3 is 14 residues. V lost 7 bases and J 6 bases, leaving 14 bases between the germline ends. CDR3 nucleotides: TGCGCCAGCGGGATTGGGGGAGGTAATTCACCCCTCCACTTT. Protein: CASGIGGGNSPLHF.

This chain connects TRBV7-9 to TRBJ1-6, with D possibly TRBD1 on 5 matching bases. V was clipped by 3 bases and J by 14 bases, with 11 bases between them. This CDR3 is 12 amino acids long. The V gene's germline CDR1 is SEHNR and CDR2 FQNEAQ (reference sequence). CDR3: CASSLGEGALHF. Written as DNA, the CDR3 is TGTGCCAGCAGCTTGGGTGAAGGGGCCCTCCACTTT. Using reference TRBV7-9 and TRBJ1-6 for the parts outside the CDR3, the full variable domain is DTGVSQNPRHKITKRGQNVTFRCDPISEHNRLYWYRQTLGQGPEFLTYFQNEAQLEKSRLLSDRFSAERPKGSFSTLEIQRTEQGDSAMYLCASSLGEGALHFGNGTRLTVT.

This clonotype was counted a few times. V usage is TRBV5-1 and J usage is TRBJ2-3; TRBD1 matches 9 bases. Germline loops: CDR1 SGHRS, CDR2 YFSETQ. The length of the CDR3 is 15 residues. Unmatched junction bases numbered 3, after V lost 3 bases and J lost 1 base. This chain's CDR3 is CASSWTGDGTDTQYF. DNA for the CDR3: TGCGCCAGCAGCTGGACAGGGGATGGCACAGATACGCAGTATTTT.

The genes are TRBV11-2 and TRBJ2-1, with a possible D match to TRBD2 (6 bases). Trimming removed 4 bases at V and 4 bases at J, with 14 bases between. The CDR3 contains 15 residues. Germline loops: CDR1 SGHAT, CDR2 FQNNGV. CDR3 amino acids: CASSSLVGRYNEQFF. DNA for the CDR3: TGTGCCAGCAGCTCCCTCGTGGGGAGGTACAATGAGCAGTTCTTC.

The table lists this clonotype with a few counts. J is TRBJ2-3 and V is TRBV9; D is uncertain. The CDR3 runs 14 residues. The V gene lost 0 bases and the J gene lost 5 bases, with 10 bases spanning the gap. Germline CDR1 and CDR2: SGDLS and YYNGEE. The CDR3 sequence: CASSVGVGGDTQYF. As DNA, the CDR3 is TGTGCCAGCAGCGTAGGGGTCGGTGGAGATACGCAGTATTTT.

The V and J genes are TRBV29-1 and TRBJ2-1; D gene ambiguous. This CDR3 has 14 amino acids. The germline V and J ends were trimmed by 6 bases and 0 bases, with 12 bases remaining between them. Germline V gene sequence: CDR1 SQVTM, CDR2 ANQGSEA. In DNA, the CDR3 is TGCAGCGTAGAGACAATCAGCTCCTACAATGAGCAGTTCTTC. This sequence encodes CSVETISSYNEQFF.

This clonotype was observed a handful of times. The chain uses TRBV10-3 and TRBJ1-2, with TRBD1 matching over 10 bases. The J segment lost 7 bases and the V segment lost 1 base, leaving 6 bases of the junction unmatched. The germline V gene has CDR1 ENHRY and CDR2 SYGVKD. This CDR3 region has 15 residues. DNA for the CDR3: TGTGCCATCAGTGAGTTCACCGGGACAGGGGCTGGCTACACCTTC. Its translation: CAISEFTGTGAGYTF.

This clonotype has more than one count but fewer than ten. The rearrangement links TRBV12-3 or TRBV12-4 to TRBJ2-1; no clear D. Deletions cut 6 bases from V and 8 bases from J, with 11 bases between. The CDR3 extends over 12 amino acids. The CDR3: CASSPVSYEQFF. As DNA, the CDR3 is TGTGCCAGCAGCCCCGTCAGTTATGAGCAGTTCTTC.

This chain uses TRBV3-1 with TRBJ2-5; D ambiguous. Trimming removed 4 bases at V and 5 bases at J, with 11 bases between. Germline CDR1 LGHDT, CDR2 YNNKEL (reference sequence). The CDR3 covers 13 residues. CDR3 DNA sequence: TGTGCCAGCAGCCCGGATCCTGGGGAGACCCAGTACTTC. Its protein is CASSPDPGETQYF.

The rearrangement uses TRBV7-9 and TRBJ2-3; 12 bases fit TRBD1. Looked up from germline, CDR1 is SEHNR and CDR2 is FQNEAQ (reference sequence). The CDR3 loop spans 17 amino acids. Germline trimming cut 6 bases from V and 2 bases from J; bases unmatched to any gene: 9. CDR3 protein: CASSPFLGQGATDTQYF. Written as DNA, the CDR3 is TGTGCCAGCAGTCCCTTTTTGGGACAGGGGGCCACAGATACGCAGTATTTT.

This clonotype was seen repeatedly, ten times or more. The chain employs TRBV29-1 and TRBJ2-1; TRBD2 is a possible D gene (5 bases). Germline CDR1 is SQVTM and CDR2 is ANQGSEA. The CDR3 covers 14 residues. Between the trimmed V and J ends, which lost 6 bases and 3 bases, there was a span of 15 bases. CDR3 bases: TGCAGCGTACACACTAGTCTTAGCTACAATGAGCAGTTCTTC. Its protein product is CSVHTSLSYNEQFF.

This chain connects TRBV20-1 to TRBJ1-5; no firm D call. V gave up 6 bases and J gave up 6 bases, with 9 bases separating them. There are 11 residues in the CDR3. The germline V gene has CDR1 DFQATT and CDR2 SNEGSKA (reference sequence). CDR3 region: CSAFAGQPQHF. The CDR3 DNA follows: TGCAGTGCCTTCGCCGGTCAGCCCCAGCATTTT.

This sequence joins TRBV5-1 and TRBJ2-3; D is ambiguous. The CDR3 runs to 15 residues. V was cut by 4 bases and J by 0 bases, with 12 bases left in between. CDR1 and CDR2 from the germline V gene are SGHRS and YFSETQ. The CDR3 here is CASSNWTQSTDTQYF. The CDR3, as DNA: TGCGCCAGCAGCAACTGGACGCAGAGCACAGATACGCAGTATTTT.

This sequence joins TRBV7-8 and TRBJ1-5, with D possibly being TRBD1 (6 bases). This CDR3 is 14 amino acids long. Trimming left V 3 bases short and J 12 bases short, with 18 bases between. The V gene's germline CDR1 is SGHVS and CDR2 FQNEAQ. CDR3 sequence reads: CASSLIADRRNQHF. The CDR3 DNA follows: TGTGCCAGCAGCTTGATAGCAGACAGGCGGAACCAGCATTTT. Full variable domain (remainder filled in from reference TRBV7-8 and TRBJ1-5): GAGVSQSPRYKVAKRGQDVALRCDPISGHVSLFWYQQALGQGPEFLTYFQNEAQLDKSGLPSDRFFAERPEGSVSTLKIQRTQQEDSAVYLCASSLIADRRNQHFGDGTRLSIL.

This clonotype was counted a few times. The chain has TRBV5-1 and TRBJ2-7; maybe TRBD1 (6 bases). The CDR3 extends over 13 amino acids. The germline V gene encodes CDR1 SGHRS and CDR2 YFSETQ. V lost 2 bases and J lost 5, with 11 bases in between. CDR3 in DNA: TGCGCCAGCAGCTTTGACAGGAGTAACGAGCAGTACTTC. Protein: CASSFDRSNEQYF.

This chain joins TRBV12-3 or TRBV12-4 and TRBJ1-5, with a weak D call TRBD1 (5 bases). CDR3 length: 16 amino acids. Deletions cut 3 bases from V and 4 bases from J, with 16 bases between. The CDR3 is CASSLGGGRGNQPQHF. The CDR3 DNA is TGTGCCAGCAGTTTGGGGGGGGGACGTGGAAATCAGCCCCAGCATTTT.

In its sample, this clonotype was seen a few times. V is TRBV20-1 and J is TRBJ2-5, with a possible D match to TRBD2 (7 bases). Trimming cost V 6 bases and J 9 bases, with 26 bases left between them. Looked up from germline, CDR1 is DFQATT and CDR2 is SNEGSKA (reference sequence). The CDR3 has 15 amino acids. DNA of the CDR3: TGCAGTGCCCCAAGTTCTGGGGGGGCCAGGGTGGCCCAGTACTTC. Its translation: CSAPSSGGARVAQYF.

The chain joins TRBV29-1 to TRBJ2-7, with TRBD2 identical over 13 bases. Germline-derived CDR1 and CDR2 are SQVTM and ANQGSEA. The trim removed 7 bases at V and 6 bases at J, leaving 6 bases unmatched. The CDR3 is made up of 13 amino acids. This CDR3 is CSAGTSGTREQYF. The CDR3 DNA sequence: TGCAGCGCTGGGACTAGCGGGACGCGCGAGCAGTACTTC.

The chain couples TRBV20-1 to TRBJ1-1; D is undetermined. Trimming removed 1 base at V and 6 bases at J, with 12 bases between. CDR1 is DFQATT, CDR2 SNEGSKA, per germline (reference sequence). The CDR3 spans 13 residues. The CDR3 region is CSARAVARAEAFF. The CDR3 region has the DNA TGCAGTGCTAGAGCCGTCGCCCGGGCTGAAGCTTTCTTT.